One and the same sample provided the 31 T cell receptor beta chains below, sequenced in a study of blood T cell repertoires in COVID-19. Sequencing used immunoSEQ multiplex PCR; TCRdb keeps in-frame clones, though not all of them. The sample lists almost 70,000 clones, around 89% seen once, with over 5% in the top ten. Sequenced: peripheral blood. The origin of the receptors is a woman between 70 and 85 years old with acute or convalescent COVID-19.

The chain links TRBV24-1 to TRBJ1-1; D perhaps matches TRBD1 (6 bases). Trimming pared 5 bases from V and 5 bases from J, leaving 11 bases between. The CDR3 is 13 residues long. CDR1 KGHDR and CDR2 SFDVKD come from the germline V gene. The CDR3 DNA sequence: TGTGCCACCAGTGCCGAGAGGGGGACTGAAGCTTTCTTT. Its protein is CATSAERGTEAFF.

This chain uses TRBV24-1 with TRBJ2-5, with 12 bases that match TRBD1. CDR3 size: 18 residues. CDR1 KGHDR and CDR2 SFDVKD come from the germline V gene. V was pared by 3 bases and J by 3 bases, with 10 bases of the junction left unmatched. The CDR3 spells CATSDITGTGGREETQYF. CDR3 coding DNA: TGTGCCACCAGTGATATTACCGGGACAGGGGGCAGGGAAGAGACCCAGTACTTC.

This clone occurred a few times. This chain uses TRBV6-1 with TRBJ1-3; D might be TRBD1 (6 bases). This CDR3 comprises 15 residues. The V end lost 10 bases, the J end lost 0 bases, and 16 bases lay between the germline ends. Germline V gives CDR1 MNHNS, CDR2 SASEGT. The CDR3 here is CATNPDSYSGNTIYF. CDR3 sequence (DNA): TGTGCCACGAACCCGGACAGTTACTCTGGAAACACCATATATTTT.

CDR3 in amino acids: CASSSPAVRNEQFF. In DNA form, the CDR3 reads TGTGCCAGCAGTTCCCCAGCGGTGAGGAATGAGCAGTTCTTC. The chain joins TRBV28 to TRBJ2-1, with a weak D call TRBD2 (5 bases). V lost 4 bases, J lost 7 bases, and 14 bases lay in between. The CDR3 totals 14 residues. CDR1 is MDHEN and CDR2 is SYDVKM in the germline V gene. Full variable domain (missing parts from reference TRBV28 and TRBJ2-1): DVKVTQSSRYLVKRTGEKVFLECVQDMDHENMFWYRQDPGLGLRLIYFSYDVKMKEKGDIPEGYSVSREKKERFSLILESASTNQTSMYLCASSSPAVRNEQFFGPGTRLTVL.

The V gene is TRBV3-1 (or the pseudogene TRBV3-2), the J gene TRBJ1-1, with 10 bases fitting TRBD1. Per germline, CDR1 LGHDT and CDR2 YNNKEL (reference sequence). The CDR3 is 14 amino acids. With V trimmed by 1 base and J by 6 bases, 2 bases remained unmatched. For the CDR3, the DNA is TGTGCCAGCAGCCAAGCGGGACAGGGGTCTGAAGCTTTCTTT. Translation: CASSQAGQGSEAFF.

The V and J genes are TRBV2 and TRBJ1-3; D ambiguous. Trimming took 3 bases from V and 0 from J, leaving 9 bases between them. CDR1 is SNHLY and CDR2 is FYNNEI in the germline V gene. This CDR3 contains 15 residues. The CDR3 is CASSDIANSGNTIYF. In nucleotides, the CDR3 is TGTGCCAGCAGTGATATAGCGAACTCTGGAAACACCATATATTTT.

The gene calls are TRBV7-9 and TRBJ1-2, with 8 positions matching TRBD1. Germline loops: CDR1 SEHNR, CDR2 FQNEAQ (reference sequence). The CDR3 has 16 residues. V was clipped by 5 bases and J by 6 bases; unmatched bases: 14. This chain's CDR3 is CASSPSGQASSNGYTF. The CDR3 DNA reads TGTGCCAGCAGCCCGTCGGGACAGGCCTCATCCAATGGCTACACCTTC.

V is TRBV18 and J is TRBJ1-3, with D tentatively TRBD1 (5 bases). Germline assignment: CDR1 KGHSH and CDR2 LQKENI. This CDR3 spans 14 amino acids. V lost 3 bases, J lost 3 bases, and 9 bases lay in between. The CDR3 loop reads CASSPERGGNTIYF. CDR3 bases: TGTGCCAGCTCACCGGAAAGGGGTGGAAACACCATATATTTT.

The CDR3 region is CASSLEGQGTYEQYF. The CDR3 DNA reads as TGTGCCAGCAGCTTAGAGGGCCAGGGGACCTACGAGCAGTACTTC. This sequence joins TRBV11-2 and TRBJ2-7, with TRBD1 as a possible D gene (6 bases). V was pared by 0 bases and J by 2 bases, with 11 bases between. The V gene's germline CDR1 is SGHAT and CDR2 FQNNGV. This CDR3 spans 15 amino acids.

The J gene is TRBJ1-1, the V gene TRBV28; the D gene is possibly TRBD1 (5 bases). CDR1 is MDHEN and CDR2 is SYDVKM in the germline V gene. The CDR3 runs to 15 residues. V lost 6 bases and J 1 base, leaving 15 bases between the germline ends. CDR3 DNA sequence: TGTGCCAGCAGCGGCCCGGGGGGGTCGAACACTGAAGCTTTCTTT. Amino acid sequence: CASSGPGGSNTEAFF.

Only one count was recorded for this clone. This chain joins TRBV28 and TRBJ2-1; 7 bases line up with TRBD2. The germline CDR1 and CDR2 sequences are MDHEN and SYDVKM. The CDR3 runs to 15 residues. Trimming cost V 3 bases and J 4 bases; bases outside gene matches: 6. The CDR3 loop reads CASSLGGGLYNEQFF. The CDR3 DNA follows: TGTGCCAGCAGTTTGGGCGGGGGATTGTACAATGAGCAGTTCTTC.

V usage is TRBV5-1 and J usage is TRBJ1-2, with D perhaps matching TRBD1 (5 bases). The ends were cut back, 2 bases at V and 6 bases at J, with 14 bases in the middle. Germline CDR1 SGHRS, CDR2 YFSETQ. The CDR3 is made up of 14 amino acids. In DNA, the CDR3 is TGCGCCAGCAGCTTCGCCTTCCAGGGAAATGGCTACACCTTC. Protein: CASSFAFQGNGYTF.

The CDR3 DNA follows: TGTGCCAGCAGCTTAGCTGGCGGGAGTAATATTGAGCAGTTCTTC. Translated: CASSLAGGSNIEQFF. The genes are TRBV5-6 and TRBJ2-1, with TRBD2 matching 7 bases. After removal of 2 bases from V and 9 bases from J, the junction contained 11 bases not matched to a gene. CDR1 and CDR2 from the germline V gene are SGHDT and YYEEEE. The CDR3 totals 15 residues.

The chain is built from TRBV6-5 and TRBJ1-2; 8 positions agree with TRBD1. Losses at the gene ends were 4 bases for V and 8 bases for J; bases not matched to a gene: 6. CDR3 length: 13 amino acids. Germline CDR1 reads MNHEY; CDR2 reads SVGAGI. This CDR3 is CASSLTGVWGYTF. CDR3 coding DNA: TGTGCCAGCAGTTTGACAGGGGTTTGGGGCTACACCTTC.

The V call is TRBV11-1, the J call TRBJ2-5; TRBD1 matches at 8 bases. The CDR3 totals 15 residues. Germline V gives CDR1 SGHAT, CDR2 FQDESV (reference sequence). V lost 5 bases to trimming and J lost 7 bases; unmatched junction nucleotides: 12. The CDR3 DNA reads as TGTGCCAGCAGCCGACGGACAGGGAGCCAGGGGACCCAGTACTTC. As protein: CASSRRTGSQGTQYF.

For the CDR3, the DNA is TGTGCCACCAGCAGGGAGAGAAATGAGCAGTTCTTC. This translates into CATSRERNEQFF. This chain uses TRBV15 with TRBJ2-1; D is uncertain. CDR3 length equals 12 residues. V dropped 3 bases and J dropped 7 bases, with 7 bases sitting between them. CDR1 and CDR2 (germline): LNHNV, YYDKDF (reference sequence).

The rearrangement joins TRBV28 to TRBJ1-1; D perhaps matches TRBD1 (5 bases). The CDR3 has 15 residues. Germline assignment: CDR1 MDHEN and CDR2 SYDVKM. The V and J ends lost 2 bases and 6 bases respectively, with 16 bases between them. For the CDR3, the DNA is TGTGCCAGCAGTTTAGCCAAGCAGGGAAGGTCTGAAGCTTTCTTT. Translated: CASSLAKQGRSEAFF.

The chain employs TRBV29-1 and TRBJ1-1; perhaps TRBD1 as D (6 bases). Looked up from germline, CDR1 is SQVTM and CDR2 is ANQGSEA. V was clipped by 5 bases and J by 7 bases, with 11 bases between them. The CDR3 sequence is 11 residues long. The CDR3 DNA reads as TGCAGCGTTTCAACCAGGGGTGAAGCTTTCTTT. Protein sequence: CSVSTRGEAFF.

This chain uses TRBV28 with TRBJ2-1, with 8 bases lining up with TRBD2. V shed 3 bases and J 1 base; nucleotides not matched to a gene: 2. This CDR3 spans 15 amino acids. Germline V CDR1 and CDR2: MDHEN, SYDVKM. The CDR3 DNA is TGTGCCAGCAGTTTTAGCGGGACGTCCTACAATGAGCAGTTCTTC. Protein: CASSFSGTSYNEQFF.

V gene TRBV28 combines with J gene TRBJ2-1; 7 bases are a match to TRBD1. This CDR3 has 14 amino acids. V trimming: 4 bases; J trimming: 9 bases; junction bases outside the gene matches: 9. Germline loops: CDR1 MDHEN, CDR2 SYDVKM. In DNA, the CDR3 is TGTGCCAGCAGTTCGACAGGGTGGGCAATTGAGCAGTTCTTC. This codes for CASSSTGWAIEQFF.

The chain has TRBV10-3 and TRBJ1-1; 8 bases are a match to TRBD1. V shed 4 bases, J shed 6 bases, and the junction held 7 bases outside the gene matches. Germline CDR1 and CDR2: ENHRY and SYGVKD. The CDR3 is 14 amino acids. The CDR3 nucleotides are TGTGCCATCAGTGCCGGACAGGGTCAAGCTGAAGCTTTCTTT. As protein: CAISAGQGQAEAFF.

The chain links TRBV5-1 to TRBJ1-1, with TRBD1 matching 9 bases. Germline lookup yields CDR1 SGHRS and CDR2 YFSETQ. The V gene end was trimmed by 5 bases and the J gene end by 5 bases; junction bases not matched to a gene: 7. This CDR3 is 14 amino acids long. The CDR3 DNA is TGCGCCAGCAGTCCACAGGGGGCGCAGACTGAAGCTTTCTTT. Its translation is CASSPQGAQTEAFF.

This clone is a singleton in its sample. The rearrangement links TRBV4-3 to TRBJ2-7; D is unclear. There are 15 residues in the CDR3. Between the trimmed V and J ends, which lost 0 bases and 1 base, there was a span of 10 bases. Germline V gene lookup returns CDR1 LGHNA and CDR2 YSLEER. This CDR3 reads CASSQDLGRSYEQYF. DNA for the CDR3: TGCGCCAGCAGCCAAGATTTGGGCCGGTCCTACGAGCAGTACTTC.

V gene TRBV18 combines with J gene TRBJ1-2, with 9 bases identical to TRBD1. Germline CDR1 reads KGHSH; CDR2 reads LQKENI. Unmatched junction bases numbered 10, after V lost 6 bases and J lost 8 bases. This CDR3 is 14 amino acids long. For the CDR3, the DNA is TGTGCCAGCTCTCCCACTAGGACAGGGGCCGGCTACACCTTC. This encodes CASSPTRTGAGYTF. Filled out from reference TRBV18 and TRBJ1-2, the complete variable domain reads NAGVMQNPRHLVRRRGQEARLRCSPMKGHSHVYWYRQLPEEGLKFMVYLQKENIIDESGMPKERFSAEFPKEGPSILRIQQVVRGDSAAYFCASSPTRTGAGYTFGSGTRLTVV.

This chain joins TRBV4-1 and TRBJ2-3; D might be TRBD2 (7 bases). V lost 0 bases, J lost 5 bases, and 12 bases lay in between. This CDR3 region has 15 residues. CDR1 is MGHRA, CDR2 YSYEKL, per germline. DNA of the CDR3: TGCGCCAGCAGCCAAGAGGGGGCGGGAGTAGATACGCAGTATTTT. Protein product: CASSQEGAGVDTQYF.

This sequence joins TRBV7-2 and TRBJ2-7, with D maybe TRBD2 (5 bases). V was clipped by 2 bases and J by 0 bases, with 8 bases between them. Germline V CDR1 and CDR2: SGHTA, FQGNSA. The CDR3 is made up of 14 amino acids. CDR3 bases: TGTGCCAGCAGCTTATTTCGGGGCTCCTACGAGCAGTACTTC. Protein product: CASSLFRGSYEQYF.

V usage is TRBV24-1 and J usage is TRBJ1-4; 9 bases are a match to TRBD1. J gave up 3 bases and V 9 bases, and 4 bases lay outside the gene matches. Germline CDR1 reads KGHDR; CDR2 reads SFDVKD. The CDR3 is 14 residues long. CDR3 protein: CATGGTGPNEKLFF. The CDR3 DNA follows: TGTGCCACCGGAGGGACAGGGCCTAATGAAAAACTGTTTTTT.

The chain joins TRBV7-3 to TRBJ2-3; weak D call: TRBD2 (5 bases). CDR1 and CDR2 (germline): SGHTA, FQGTGA. This CDR3 has 14 residues. Trimming removed 1 base at V and 4 bases at J, with 9 bases between. CDR3 nucleotide sequence: TGTGCCAGCAGCTTAAGCCTAGCCCCAGATACGCAGTATTTT. Translating gives CASSLSLAPDTQYF.

The CDR3 sequence is CASTEGAVLKNEQFF. The CDR3 bases are TGTGCCAGCACCGAAGGCGCGGTATTGAAGAATGAGCAGTTCTTC. The rearrangement joins TRBV2 to TRBJ2-1; the D is unclear. CDR1 and CDR2 (germline): SNHLY, FYNNEI. The CDR3 totals 15 residues. The ends were cut back, 7 bases at V and 7 bases at J, with 20 bases in the middle.

V usage is TRBV19 and J usage is TRBJ1-1; no reliable D call. Germline CDR1 and CDR2: LNHDA and SQIVND (reference sequence). There are 13 residues in the CDR3. The germline V and J ends were trimmed by 2 bases and 1 base, with 5 bases remaining between them. This CDR3 is CASSIWANTEAFF. The CDR3 DNA reads TGTGCCAGTAGTATATGGGCGAACACTGAAGCTTTCTTT.

The table lists this clone with a count of one. The chain has TRBV9 and TRBJ1-5, with 7 bases matching TRBD1. Germline V gives CDR1 SGDLS, CDR2 YYNGEE. The CDR3 has 18 amino acids. The V and J ends lost 0 bases and 2 bases, in that order; junction bases with no gene match: 11. The CDR3, as DNA: TGTGCCAGCAGCGTAGTAGGGGGCGCAGATGAGGGCAATCAGCCCCAGCATTTT. This gives the protein CASSVVGGADEGNQPQHF. Filled out from reference TRBV9 and TRBJ1-5, the complete variable domain reads DSGVTQTPKHLITATGQRVTLRCSPRSGDLSVYWYQQSLDQGLQFLIQYYNGEERAKGNILERFSAQQFPDLHSELNLSSLELGDSALYFCASSVVGGADEGNQPQHFGDGTRLSIL.